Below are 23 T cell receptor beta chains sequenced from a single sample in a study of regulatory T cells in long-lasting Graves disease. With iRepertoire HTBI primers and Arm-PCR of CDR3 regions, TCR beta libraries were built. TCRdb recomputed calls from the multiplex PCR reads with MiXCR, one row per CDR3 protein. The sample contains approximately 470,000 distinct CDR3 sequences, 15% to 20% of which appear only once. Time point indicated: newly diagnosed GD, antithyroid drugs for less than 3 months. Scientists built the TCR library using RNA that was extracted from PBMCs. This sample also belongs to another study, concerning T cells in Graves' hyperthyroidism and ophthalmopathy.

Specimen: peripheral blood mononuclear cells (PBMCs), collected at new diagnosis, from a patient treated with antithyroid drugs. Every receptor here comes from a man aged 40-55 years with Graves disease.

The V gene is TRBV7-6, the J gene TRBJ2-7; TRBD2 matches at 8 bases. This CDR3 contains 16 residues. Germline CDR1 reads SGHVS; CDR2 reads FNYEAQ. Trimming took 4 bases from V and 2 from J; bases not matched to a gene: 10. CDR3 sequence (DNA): TGTGCCAGCAGCTCACCGGGGGGGGACGCGCCCTACGAGCAGTACTTC. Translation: CASSSPGGDAPYEQYF. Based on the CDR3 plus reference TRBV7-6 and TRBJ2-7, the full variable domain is GAGVSQSPRYKVTKRGQDVALRCDPISGHVSLYWYRQALGQGPEFLTYFNYEAQQDKSGLPNDRFSAERPEGSISTLTIQRTEQRDSAMYRCASSSPGGDAPYEQYFGPGTRLTVT.

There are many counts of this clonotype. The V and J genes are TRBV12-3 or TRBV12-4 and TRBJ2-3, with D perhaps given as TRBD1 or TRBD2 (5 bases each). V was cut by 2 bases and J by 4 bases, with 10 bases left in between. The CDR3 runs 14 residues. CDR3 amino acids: CASSLSGGADTQYF. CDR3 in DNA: TGTGCCAGCAGTTTATCTGGGGGAGCAGATACGCAGTATTTT.

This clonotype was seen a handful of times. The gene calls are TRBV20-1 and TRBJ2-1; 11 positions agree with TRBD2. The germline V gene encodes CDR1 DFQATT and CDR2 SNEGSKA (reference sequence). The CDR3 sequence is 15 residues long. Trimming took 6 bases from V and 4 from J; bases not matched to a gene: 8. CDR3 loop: CSAETSGRGYNEQFF. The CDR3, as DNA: TGCAGTGCGGAAACTAGCGGGAGAGGGTACAATGAGCAGTTCTTC.

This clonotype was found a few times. The DNA for the CDR3 is TGTGCCAGTACCCACGGACAGGGGGCTGAAGCTTTCTTT. Its protein product is CASTHGQGAEAFF. The genes are TRBV19 and TRBJ1-1, with 10 nucleotides matching TRBD1. J lost 6 bases, V lost 7 bases, and 5 bases had no gene match. This CDR3 is built from 13 residues. Per germline, CDR1 LNHDA and CDR2 SQIVND (reference sequence). The variable domain in full, completed from reference TRBV19 and TRBJ1-1, reads DGGITQSPKYLFRKEGQNVTLSCEQNLNHDAMYWYRQDPGQGLRLIYYSQIVNDFQKGDIAEGYSVSREKKESFPLTVTSAQKNPTAFYLCASTHGQGAEAFFGQGTRLTVV.

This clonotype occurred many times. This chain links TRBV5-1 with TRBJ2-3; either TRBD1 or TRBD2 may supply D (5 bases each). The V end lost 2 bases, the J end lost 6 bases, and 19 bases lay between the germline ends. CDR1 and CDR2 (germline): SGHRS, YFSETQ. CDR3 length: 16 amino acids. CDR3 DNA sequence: TGCGCCAGCAGCTTACGTATCGGACCCAGGGAGGATACGCAGTATTTT. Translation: CASSLRIGPREDTQYF.

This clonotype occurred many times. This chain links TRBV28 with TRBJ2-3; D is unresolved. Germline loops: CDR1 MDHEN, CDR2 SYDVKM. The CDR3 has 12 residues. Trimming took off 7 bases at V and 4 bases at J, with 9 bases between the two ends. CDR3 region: CASTLAADTQYF. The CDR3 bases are TGTGCCAGCACCTTGGCCGCAGATACGCAGTATTTT.

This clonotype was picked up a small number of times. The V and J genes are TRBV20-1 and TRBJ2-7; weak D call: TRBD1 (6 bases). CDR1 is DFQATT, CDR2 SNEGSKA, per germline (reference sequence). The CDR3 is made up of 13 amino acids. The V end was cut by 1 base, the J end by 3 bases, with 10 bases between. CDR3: CSARGRDNYEQYF. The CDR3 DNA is TGCAGTGCTAGAGGCCGGGACAACTACGAGCAGTACTTC.

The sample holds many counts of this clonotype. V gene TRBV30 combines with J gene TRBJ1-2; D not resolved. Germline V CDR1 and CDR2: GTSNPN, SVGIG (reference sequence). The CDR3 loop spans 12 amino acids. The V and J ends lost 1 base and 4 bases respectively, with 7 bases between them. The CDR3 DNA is TGTGCCTGGAGTGACCCCCCCTATGGCTACACCTTC. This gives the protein CAWSDPPYGYTF.

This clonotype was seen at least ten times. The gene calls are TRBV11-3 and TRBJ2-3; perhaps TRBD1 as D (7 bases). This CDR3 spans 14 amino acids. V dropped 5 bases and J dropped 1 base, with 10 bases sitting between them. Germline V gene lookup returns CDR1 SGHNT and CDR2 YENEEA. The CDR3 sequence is CASSRRGGTDTQYF. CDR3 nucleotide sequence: TGTGCCAGCAGCCGCAGGGGGGGCACAGATACGCAGTATTTT. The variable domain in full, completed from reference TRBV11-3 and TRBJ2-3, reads EAGVVQSPRYKIIEKKQPVAFWCNPISGHNTLYWYLQNLGQGPELLIRYENEEAVDDSQLPKDRFSAERLKGVDSTLKIQPAELGDSAVYLCASSRRGGTDTQYFGPGTRLTVL.

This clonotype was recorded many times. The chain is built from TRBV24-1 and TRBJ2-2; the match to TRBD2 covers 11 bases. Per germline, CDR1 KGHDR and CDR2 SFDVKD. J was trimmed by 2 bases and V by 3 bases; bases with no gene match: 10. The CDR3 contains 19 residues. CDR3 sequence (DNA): TGTGCCACCAGTGATACGGGACTAGCGGTTCCTACCAACACCGGGGAGCTGTTTTTT. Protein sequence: CATSDTGLAVPTNTGELFF.

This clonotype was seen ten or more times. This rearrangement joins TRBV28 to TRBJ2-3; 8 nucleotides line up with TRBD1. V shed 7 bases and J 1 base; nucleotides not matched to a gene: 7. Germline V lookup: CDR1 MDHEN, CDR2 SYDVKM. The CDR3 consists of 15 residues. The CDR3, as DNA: TGTGCCAGCAACCTCGGACAGGGAGGCACAGATACGCAGTATTTT. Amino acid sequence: CASNLGQGGTDTQYF.

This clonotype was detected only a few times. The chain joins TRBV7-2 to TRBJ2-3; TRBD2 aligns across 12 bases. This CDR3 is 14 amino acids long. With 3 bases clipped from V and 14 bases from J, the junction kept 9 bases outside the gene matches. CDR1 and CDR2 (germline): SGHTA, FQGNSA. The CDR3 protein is CASSFTSGRTLGYF. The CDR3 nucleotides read TGTGCCAGCAGCTTTACTAGCGGGAGGACCCTGGGGTATTTT. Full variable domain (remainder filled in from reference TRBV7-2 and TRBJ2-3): GAGVSQSPSNKVTEKGKDVELRCDPISGHTALYWYRQSLGQGLEFLIYFQGNSAPDKSGLPSDRFSAERTGGSVSTLTIQRTQQEDSAVYLCASSFTSGRTLGYFGPGTRLTVL.

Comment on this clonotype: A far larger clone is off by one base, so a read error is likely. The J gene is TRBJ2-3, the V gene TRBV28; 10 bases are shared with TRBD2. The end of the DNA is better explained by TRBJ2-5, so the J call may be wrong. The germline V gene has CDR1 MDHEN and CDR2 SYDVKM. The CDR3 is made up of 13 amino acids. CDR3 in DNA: TGTGCCAGCACCCGGACTAGCGGTAGTACCCAGTACTTC. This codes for CASTRTSGSTQYF.

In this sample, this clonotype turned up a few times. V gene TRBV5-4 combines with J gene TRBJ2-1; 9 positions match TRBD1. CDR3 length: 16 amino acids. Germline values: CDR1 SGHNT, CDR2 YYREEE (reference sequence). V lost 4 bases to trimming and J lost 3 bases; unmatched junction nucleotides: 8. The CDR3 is CASSPGDREGYNEQFF. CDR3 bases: TGTGCCAGCAGCCCCGGGGACAGGGAAGGCTACAATGAGCAGTTCTTC.

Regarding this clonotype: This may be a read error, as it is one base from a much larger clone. CDR3 residues: CASSFGDMNTEAFF. The CDR3 region has the DNA TGTGCCAGCAGTTTCGGAGACATGAACACTGAAGCTTTCTTT. This chain links TRBV12-3 or TRBV12-4 with TRBJ1-1; D is uncertain. Trimming cost V 3 bases and J 0 bases, with 8 bases left between them. The CDR3 loop spans 14 amino acids.

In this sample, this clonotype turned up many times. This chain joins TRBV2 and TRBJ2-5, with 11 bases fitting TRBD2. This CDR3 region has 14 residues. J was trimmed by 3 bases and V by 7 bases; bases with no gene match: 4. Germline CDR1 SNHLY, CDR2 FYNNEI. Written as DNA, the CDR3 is TGTGCCAGCAATCTACTAGCGGGGGAAGAGACCCAGTACTTC. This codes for CASNLLAGEETQYF.

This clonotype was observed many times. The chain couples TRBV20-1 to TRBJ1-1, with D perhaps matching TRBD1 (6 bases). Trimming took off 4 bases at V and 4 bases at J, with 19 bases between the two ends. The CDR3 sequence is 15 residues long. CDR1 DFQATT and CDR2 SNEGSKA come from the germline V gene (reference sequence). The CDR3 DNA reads TGCAGTGCTACGACCCCTACAGGGTCTGGCACTGAAGCTTTCTTT. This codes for CSATTPTGSGTEAFF.

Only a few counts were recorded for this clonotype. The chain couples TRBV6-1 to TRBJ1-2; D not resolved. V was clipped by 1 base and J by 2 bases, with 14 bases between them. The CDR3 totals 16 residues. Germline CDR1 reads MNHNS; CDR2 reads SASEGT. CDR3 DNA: TGTGCCAGCAGTGAAGGGCCTTCCCGGGCGAACTATGGCTACACCTTC. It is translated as CASSEGPSRANYGYTF.

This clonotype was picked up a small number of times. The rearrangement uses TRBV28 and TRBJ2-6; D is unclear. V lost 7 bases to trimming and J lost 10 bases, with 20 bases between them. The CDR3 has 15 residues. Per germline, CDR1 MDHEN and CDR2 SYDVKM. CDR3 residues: CASTSLSHQLNVLTF. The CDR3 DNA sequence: TGTGCCAGCACCTCCCTGAGCCACCAGTTGAACGTCCTGACTTTC.

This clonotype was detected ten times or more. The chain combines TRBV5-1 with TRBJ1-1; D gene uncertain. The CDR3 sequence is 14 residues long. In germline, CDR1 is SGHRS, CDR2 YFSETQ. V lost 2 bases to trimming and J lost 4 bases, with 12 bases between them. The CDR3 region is CASSFRTSSTEAFF. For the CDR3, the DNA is TGCGCCAGCAGCTTCCGGACCAGTAGCACTGAAGCTTTCTTT.

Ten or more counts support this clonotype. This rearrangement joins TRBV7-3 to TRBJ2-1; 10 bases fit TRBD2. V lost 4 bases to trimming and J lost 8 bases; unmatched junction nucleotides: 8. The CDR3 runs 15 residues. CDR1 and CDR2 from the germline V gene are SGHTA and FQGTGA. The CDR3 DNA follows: TGTGCCAGCAGCTCGTCTAGCGGGAGAGGCCATGAGCAGTTCTTC. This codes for CASSSSSGRGHEQFF. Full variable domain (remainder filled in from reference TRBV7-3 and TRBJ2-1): GAGVSQTPSNKVTEKGKYVELRCDPISGHTALYWYRQSLGQGPEFLIYFQGTGAADDSGLPNDRFFAVRPEGSVSTLKIQRTERGDSAVYLCASSSSSGRGHEQFFGPGTRLTVL.

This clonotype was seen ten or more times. CDR3 in amino acids: CSREREETQYF. The CDR3 DNA is TGCAGTAGAGAGCGAGAAGAGACCCAGTACTTC. The rearrangement links TRBV20-1 to TRBJ2-5; no reliable D call. V lost 8 bases, J lost 3 bases, and 10 bases lay in between. The V gene's germline CDR1 is DFQATT and CDR2 SNEGSKA (reference sequence). This CDR3 spans 11 amino acids.

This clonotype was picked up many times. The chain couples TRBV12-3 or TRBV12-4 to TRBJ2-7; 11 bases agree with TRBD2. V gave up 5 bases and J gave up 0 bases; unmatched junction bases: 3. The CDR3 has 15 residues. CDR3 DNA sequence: TGTGCCAGCAGTACGACTAGCGGGAACTCCTACGAGCAGTACTTC. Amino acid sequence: CASSTTSGNSYEQYF.